This TCR beta chain was sequenced for a study of cytomegalovirus exposure and HLA in healthy donors. Study summary: A preliminary data release comprised 70 million to 95 million unique TCRs obtained from HLA-typed donors.

PCR used 60 Vbeta primers and 13 Jbeta primers. The table came from immunoSEQ multiplex PCR; TCRdb's copy has only in-frame clones and leaves some out. Found here are 40,000 to 55,000 clones, around 70% of them singletons; the top ten hold 2.5% to 3%. This clone was picked up a small number of times. This CDR3 region has 13 residues. The V gene's germline CDR1 is SGDLS and CDR2 YYNGEE. V gave up 2 bases and J gave up 5 bases, with 8 bases separating them. The sequence came from a man aged 18 to 29 in good health and CMV-seronegative. V is TRBV9 and J is TRBJ1-5; no clear D gene. Sequenced sample: PBMCs. The CDR3 DNA follows: TGTGCCAGCAGCGTTATGCTAGATCAGCCCCAGCATTTT. It is translated as CASSVMLDQPQHF. Combining the CDR3 with reference TRBV9 and TRBJ1-5 gives the whole variable domain DSGVTQTPKHLITATGQRVTLRCSPRSGDLSVYWYQQSLDQGLQFLIQYYNGEERAKGNILERFSAQQFPDLHSELNLSSLELGDSALYFCASSVMLDQPQHFGDGTRLSIL.